This T cell receptor (beta chain) was sequenced in a study of vaccination and CD4 T cells after COVID-19. Findings of the study overall: Median 86.3% of reactive clones detected in convalescent patients emerged only post-vaccination.

A note on this clonotype: Its target is unknown.

The V end was cut by 7 bases, the J end by 5 bases, with 20 bases between. The CDR3 extends over 15 amino acids. Germline CDR1 and CDR2: MNHNS and SASEGT. Researchers used the Oncomine TCR Beta short-read assay to sequence DNA from cultured CD4+ T cells. In TCRdb, the PCR reads were re-called with MiXCR into one record per CDR3 protein. Altogether about 14,000 distinct CDR3 sequences are present, approximately 50% being singletons, with the ten largest covering over 15%. The treatment denotes: approximately nine-day PBMC culture with coronavirus spike peptide pools or control peptides (ViraFEST assay).

The TCR sequence derives from a human donor who had recovered from COVID-19. This chain connects TRBV6-1 to TRBJ1-2, with a possible D match to TRBD1 (5 bases). The sample comprised CD4+ T cells from blood, cultured in vitro. The chain's CDR3 is CASKFAGGEGYGYTF. CDR3 nucleotides: TGTGCCAGCAAATTCGCGGGGGGAGAAGGGTATGGCTACACCTTC.